Following are 21 T cell receptor beta chains from one sample sequenced in a study. Treg sorting used a CD4+CD25+CD127-/low gate. TCRdb called the 5' RACE reads again in MiXCR, with one record for every CDR3 protein. Here the sample spans 35,000 to 45,000 distinct CDR3 sequences, about a fifth being singletons. The sequencing sample was made of Tregs sorted from a lymph node. These receptors were collected from a female donor with breast cancer.

This clonotype was detected many times. The CDR3 region is CASSLDSGGGETQYF. The CDR3 DNA reads as TGCGCCAGCAGCTTAGACAGTGGCGGAGGAGAGACCCAGTACTTC. This chain uses TRBV5-1 with TRBJ2-5, with D perhaps assigned TRBD1 or TRBD2 (5 bases each). This CDR3 has 15 residues. CDR1 SGHRS and CDR2 YFSETQ come from the germline V gene. Trimming took off 2 bases at V and 4 bases at J, with 15 bases between the two ends. Full variable domain (remainder filled in from reference TRBV5-1 and TRBJ2-5): KAGVTQTPRYLIKTRGQQVTLSCSPISGHRSVSWYQQTPGQGLQFLFEYFSETQRNKGNFPGRFSGRQFSNSRSEMNVSTLELGDSALYLCASSLDSGGGETQYFGPGTRLLVL.

This clonotype appeared a few times. V gene TRBV4-1 combines with J gene TRBJ2-7; no clear D. The V end was cut by 3 bases, the J end by 2 bases, with 11 bases between. The germline CDR1 and CDR2 sequences are MGHRA and YSYEKL. The CDR3 covers 14 residues. CDR3 bases: TGCGCCAGCAGCCACGACCCACCTACCTACGAGCAGTACTTC. As protein: CASSHDPPTYEQYF.

The chain links TRBV20-1 to TRBJ2-3; 7 bases are shared with TRBD1. The CDR3 is 15 residues long. Germline loops: CDR1 DFQATT, CDR2 SNEGSKA (reference sequence). The V gene end was trimmed by 4 bases and the J gene end by 3 bases; junction bases not matched to a gene: 10. CDR3: CSATTGERVTDTQYF. CDR3 sequence (DNA): TGCAGTGCTACCACAGGGGAGAGGGTTACAGATACGCAGTATTTT.

At least ten counts were recorded for this clonotype. The chain joins TRBV11-2 to TRBJ2-5; D is unresolved. The CDR3 is 13 residues long. Germline CDR1 reads SGHAT; CDR2 reads FQNNGV. Trimming shortened V by 6 bases and J by 2 bases, and 10 bases separated the two germline ends. The CDR3 loop is CASRLRIQETQYF. The DNA of the CDR3 is TGTGCCAGCAGGCTGAGGATTCAAGAGACCCAGTACTTC.

The rearrangement links TRBV5-1 to TRBJ2-2; possibly TRBD2 for D (5 bases). Germline values: CDR1 SGHRS, CDR2 YFSETQ. This CDR3 is built from 17 residues. V shed 0 bases and J shed 7 bases, with 19 bases lying between them. The CDR3 DNA follows: TGCGCCAGCAGCTTGGGTTCGGACGGAACAAGCGGCGGGGAGCTGTTTTTT. It encodes CASSLGSDGTSGGELFF.

This clonotype was seen at least ten times. V gene TRBV6-5 combines with J gene TRBJ2-2; TRBD1 matches at 9 bases. CDR3 length equals 15 residues. J gave up 4 bases and V 4 bases, and 4 bases lay outside the gene matches. The germline V gene encodes CDR1 MNHEY and CDR2 SVGAGI. In DNA, the CDR3 is TGTGCCAGCAGTTTGGGACAGGGAGTCACCGGGGAGCTGTTTTTT. Translation: CASSLGQGVTGELFF.

The sample holds a few counts of this clonotype. The chain is built from TRBV5-1 and TRBJ1-2; D remains ambiguous. V lost 6 bases to trimming and J lost 2 bases, with 11 bases between them. The V gene's germline CDR1 is SGHRS and CDR2 YFSETQ. The CDR3 length is 13 residues. CDR3 in amino acids: CASNKGMNYGYTF. In DNA form, the CDR3 reads TGCGCCAGCAATAAGGGAATGAACTATGGCTACACCTTC.

About this clonotype itself: Likely a read error: the CDR3 ends without its conserved phenylalanine or tryptophan. This chain links TRBV4-1 with TRBJ1-4; D is unresolved. The ends were cut back, 4 bases at V and 0 bases at J, with 12 bases in the middle. Germline V gives CDR1 MGHRA, CDR2 YSYEKL. The CDR3 covers 16 residues. This chain's CDR3 is CASSRRQLATNEKLFL. In DNA form, the CDR3 reads TGCGCCAGCAGCCGAAGACAACTCGCAACTAATGAAAAACTGTTTCTT.

The chain combines TRBV7-2 with TRBJ2-1; 7 bases match TRBD2. The CDR3 length is 16 residues. In germline, CDR1 is SGHTA, CDR2 FQGNSA. V gave up 5 bases and J gave up 1 base; unmatched junction bases: 8. Here the CDR3 reads CASSPQVSGSYNEQFF. As DNA, the CDR3 is TGTGCCAGCAGCCCACAAGTTAGCGGGTCCTACAATGAGCAGTTCTTC.

This clonotype came up a few times. In this CDR3 the conserved last residue, phenylalanine or tryptophan, is missing, so a read error is likely. DNA for the CDR3: TGTGCCAGCAGCTCGCTATTGTATTCCACAGATACGCAGTATTCT. Its translation: CASSSLLYSTDTQYS. The chain has TRBV7-2 and TRBJ2-3; D gene ambiguous. V was cut by 4 bases and J by 2 bases, with 13 bases left in between. This CDR3 is built from 15 residues. Germline values: CDR1 SGHTA, CDR2 FQGNSA.

This clonotype is labeled medium-sized. This chain connects TRBV4-2 to TRBJ2-5; 11 bases line up with TRBD2. The CDR3 extends over 16 amino acids. Germline V gene lookup returns CDR1 LGHNA and CDR2 YNFKEQ. Trimming removed 0 bases from V and 5 bases from J; junction bases left unmatched: 5. CDR3 sequence (DNA): TGTGCCAGCAGCCAAGATCTGGGACTAGCGGTCGAGACCCAGTACTTC. This translates into CASSQDLGLAVETQYF.

The chain links TRBV7-9 to TRBJ1-2, with TRBD1 matching over 7 bases. The germline V gene encodes CDR1 SEHNR and CDR2 FQNEAQ (reference sequence). Trimming took 5 bases from V and 0 from J; bases not matched to a gene: 9. The length of the CDR3 is 16 residues. DNA of the CDR3: TGTGCCAGCAGCCTACAGGGGACACCAACTAACTATGGCTACACCTTC. Its translation: CASSLQGTPTNYGYTF.

V is TRBV5-6 and J is TRBJ2-5, with 10 bases aligning to TRBD2. J lost 4 bases, V lost 3 bases, and 12 bases had no gene match. The CDR3 length is 17 residues. Germline assignment: CDR1 SGHDT and CDR2 YYEEEE. The CDR3, as DNA: TGTGCCAGCAGCTCCTACCTGAGCGGGAGGGCCGGAGAGACCCAGTACTTC. Translation gives CASSSYLSGRAGETQYF.

Notes on this clonotype: The conserved phenylalanine or tryptophan is not found at the CDR3 terminus, so this likely reflects a read error. V usage is TRBV7-9 and J usage is TRBJ2-1, with D possibly TRBD2 on 5 matching bases. Germline V CDR1 and CDR2: SEHNR, FQNEAQ (reference sequence). The CDR3 spans 16 residues. V gave up 0 bases and J gave up 2 bases, with 11 bases separating them. DNA of the CDR3: TGTGCCAGCAGCTTAGCGCTAAGCGGCACCTACAATGAGCAGTTCCTC. Its translation: CASSLALSGTYNEQFL.

Ten or more counts support this clonotype. The J gene is TRBJ2-1, the V gene TRBV24-1, with 12 bases matching TRBD2. Germline trimming cut 3 bases from V and 9 bases from J; bases unmatched to any gene: 5. The germline V gene has CDR1 KGHDR and CDR2 SFDVKD. CDR3 length: 15 amino acids. Written as DNA, the CDR3 is TGTGCCACCAGTGATCCTAGCGGGAGGGTTGGTGAGCAGTTCTTC. Translating it yields CATSDPSGRVGEQFF.

This clonotype was counted between two and nine times. The chain links TRBV20-1 to TRBJ2-3; D not resolved. The V end was cut by 3 bases, the J end by 0 bases, with 16 bases between. Germline CDR1 and CDR2: DFQATT and SNEGSKA (reference sequence). The CDR3 covers 16 residues. The CDR3 DNA reads TGCAGTGCTAGTTTGGTGGGCGTCACTAGCACAGATACGCAGTATTTT. Residues: CSASLVGVTSTDTQYF.

This clonotype has a count of ten or more. The J gene is TRBJ1-4, the V gene TRBV28, with unresolved D. V shed 4 bases and J shed 7 bases, with 10 bases lying between them. The germline gives CDR1 MDHEN, CDR2 SYDVKM. This CDR3 spans 13 amino acids. The CDR3 DNA reads as TGTGCCAGCAGTTATTCCGGGATTGAAAAACTGTTTTTT. As protein: CASSYSGIEKLFF.

This clonotype was picked up a small number of times. V is TRBV28 and J is TRBJ2-7, with unresolved D. The CDR3 sequence is 14 residues long. Germline values: CDR1 MDHEN, CDR2 SYDVKM. The V gene lost 5 bases and the J gene lost 6 bases, with 17 bases spanning the gap. In nucleotides, the CDR3 is TGTGCCAGCAGTCCCGCCCTTTCGTCCGGCGAGCAGTACTTC. Translating gives CASSPALSSGEQYF.

This clonotype was recorded only once. A much larger clone differs by one base, so this may be a read error. The chain employs TRBV6-1 and TRBJ2-1, with TRBD2 as a possible D gene (5 bases). The CDR3 sequence is 15 residues long. Germline CDR1 and CDR2: MNHNS and SASEGT. The CDR3 DNA reads TGTGCCAGCGGTGATGAGGGTAACTCCTACAATGAGCAGTTCTTC. Translation gives CASGDEGNSYNEQFF.

The rearrangement uses TRBV10-3 and TRBJ2-6; 9 bases are a match to TRBD2. V lost 5 bases, J lost 0 bases, and 2 bases stayed unmatched. From germline, CDR1 is ENHRY and CDR2 SYGVKD. The CDR3 totals 16 residues. CDR3 in DNA: TGTGCCATCAGTCGGCGGGAGGGCTCTGGGGCCAACGTCCTGACTTTC. Its protein product is CAISRREGSGANVLTF.

The table lists this clonotype with a count of one. A much larger clone sits a single nucleotide away, making a read error possible. V is TRBV4-1 and J is TRBJ2-7; the match to TRBD1 covers 8 bases. CDR1 is MGHRA and CDR2 is YSYEKL in the germline V gene. The CDR3 has 14 residues. CDR3 protein: CTSSPGQGGYEQYF. CDR3 nucleotides: TGCACCAGCAGCCCAGGACAGGGCGGGTACGAGCAGTACTTC.